The rows below give T cell receptor beta chains drawn from one sample of a study of blood T cell repertoires in COVID-19. Clones were read by immunoSEQ multiplex PCR, and TCRdb kept only the in-frame ones, dropping some. The table lists about 330,000 clones, around 88% of them singletons. The sample was peripheral blood. These receptors originate from a woman aged 45-60 years with acute or convalescent COVID-19. The CDR3 runs from the conserved cysteine through the conserved F or W. The D gene is left open where the match is weak. Some rows mark clone size as missing; the rest say once, few, many or name a class of expanded clone.

clone size: few
D gene: TRBD1
J gene: TRBJ2-2
V gene: TRBV13
CDR3 DNA: TGTGCCAGCAGTTCCTCCGGGACAGGGGGCCTAGCTTACACCGGGGAGCTGTTTTTT
CDR3 protein: CASSSSGTGGLAYTGELFF

clone size: -
D gene: -
J gene: TRBJ2-5
V gene: TRBV2
CDR3 DNA: TGTGCCAGCAGTGAACGAAAGGGGCGGGAGACCCAGTACTTC
CDR3 protein: CASSERKGRETQYF

clone size: -
D gene: -
J gene: TRBJ2-7
V gene: TRBV7-2
CDR3 DNA: TGTGCCAGCAGCTTATCAGCGCTTATCTACGAGCAGTACTTC
CDR3 protein: CASSLSALIYEQYF

clone size: -
D gene: -
J gene: TRBJ1-2
V gene: TRBV3-1/TRBV3-2
CDR3 DNA: TGTGCCAGCAGCTGGGAGGGTCGCCGCTATGGCTACACCTTC
CDR3 protein: CASSWEGRRYGYTF

clone size: once
D gene: TRBD1
J gene: TRBJ2-3
V gene: TRBV27
CDR3 DNA: TGTGCCAGCGGCTCGGGACAGGGGGCAGATACGCAGTATTTT
CDR3 protein: CASGSGQGADTQYF

clone size: -
D gene: -
J gene: TRBJ2-7
V gene: TRBV7-9
CDR3 DNA: TGTGCCAGCACCCGGGCGGGACCGAAGGCTGCTTCCTACGAGCAGTACTTC
CDR3 protein: CASTRAGPKAASYEQYF

clone size: -
D gene: TRBD1
J gene: TRBJ2-3
V gene: TRBV12-3/TRBV12-4
CDR3 DNA: TGTGCCAGCATGCGGACAGGGACAGATACGCAGTATTTT
CDR3 protein: CASMRTGTDTQYF

clone size: -
D gene: TRBD1
J gene: TRBJ1-6
V gene: TRBV19
CDR3 DNA: TGTGCCAGTAGTCCCGCGACAGGGATAGGGGCACCCCTCCACTTT
CDR3 protein: CASSPATGIGAPLHF

clone size: -
D gene: TRBD2
J gene: TRBJ2-7
V gene: TRBV18
CDR3 DNA: TGTGCCAGCTCACCACCGCTAGGGGAGGGCGAGCAGTACTTC
CDR3 protein: CASSPPLGEGEQYF

clone size: -
D gene: TRBD2
J gene: TRBJ2-3
V gene: TRBV11-3
CDR3 DNA: TGTGCCAGCAGCTCTTCGGGAGGGACTAGCGGGCCAGATACGCAGTATTTT
CDR3 protein: CASSSSGGTSGPDTQYF

clone size: -
D gene: TRBD2
J gene: TRBJ2-1
V gene: TRBV24-1
CDR3 DNA: TGTGCCACCAGTGATACCGGGACTAGCGGCTACAATGAGCAGTTCTTC
CDR3 protein: CATSDTGTSGYNEQFF

clone size: -
D gene: -
J gene: TRBJ2-4
V gene: TRBV2
CDR3 DNA: TGTGCCAGCAGCCTTTCTAGAAACATTCAGTACTTC
CDR3 protein: CASSLSRNIQYF

clone size: -
D gene: TRBD1
J gene: TRBJ2-1
V gene: TRBV6-5
CDR3 DNA: TGTGCCAGCAGAAAGGGACAGTACAATGAGCAGTTCTTC
CDR3 protein: CASRKGQYNEQFF

clone size: once
D gene: -
J gene: TRBJ1-1
V gene: TRBV10-1
CDR3 DNA: TGCGCCAGCAAGGGGCCCACGGAAGCTTTCTTT
CDR3 protein: CASKGPTEAFF

clone size: -
D gene: -
J gene: TRBJ1-1
V gene: TRBV4-3
CDR3 DNA: TGCGCCAGCAGCCAAGATCTTGGGGGCCAGGGCACTGAAGCTTTCTTT
CDR3 protein: CASSQDLGGQGTEAFF

clone size: -
D gene: -
J gene: TRBJ1-3
V gene: TRBV6-5
CDR3 DNA: TGTGCCAGCAGTTACGGGAGGGTACCTGGAAACACCATATATTTT
CDR3 protein: CASSYGRVPGNTIYF

clone size: -
D gene: -
J gene: TRBJ1-2
V gene: TRBV10-1
CDR3 DNA: TGCGCCAGCAGTGACACGGAACACGCTCGAGGGGGCTATGGCTACACCTTC
CDR3 protein: CASSDTEHARGGYGYTF

clone size: -
D gene: -
J gene: TRBJ1-3
V gene: TRBV5-1
CDR3 DNA: TGCGCCAGCAGGGCCGACGGGATCTCTGGAAACACCATATATTTT
CDR3 protein: CASRADGISGNTIYF

clone size: -
D gene: TRBD2
J gene: TRBJ2-7
V gene: TRBV19
CDR3 DNA: TGTGCCAGTGCCGTGGGGGGGGTCGAAGACTACGAGCAGTACTTC
CDR3 protein: CASAVGGVEDYEQYF

clone size: -
D gene: -
J gene: TRBJ2-1
V gene: TRBV7-3
CDR3 DNA: TGTGCCAGCAGCTTAAACCCTACGTTGTTTAGCAGCAATGAGCAGTTCTTC
CDR3 protein: CASSLNPTLFSSNEQFF

clone size: -
D gene: -
J gene: TRBJ2-1
V gene: TRBV10-3
CDR3 DNA: TGTGCCATCAGTGAGCCTCTTAACCGCGAGGAGCAGTTCTTC
CDR3 protein: CAISEPLNREEQFF

clone size: -
D gene: -
J gene: TRBJ2-1
V gene: TRBV5-1
CDR3 DNA: TGCGCCAGCAGCTTGGTTCCCCCCCAAGGCGGCTCCTACAATGAGCAGTTCTTC
CDR3 protein: CASSLVPPQGGSYNEQFF

clone size: -
D gene: TRBD2
J gene: TRBJ2-1
V gene: TRBV5-4
CDR3 DNA: TGTGCCAGCAGGGTCTCTCGGGAGGATGAGCAGTTCTTC
CDR3 protein: CASRVSREDEQFF

clone size: -
D gene: -
J gene: TRBJ2-7
V gene: TRBV23-1
CDR3 DNA: TGCGCCAGCAGTCGCTACAGGGTACCCGAGCAGTACTTC
CDR3 protein: CASSRYRVPEQYF

clone size: once
D gene: -
J gene: TRBJ1-1
V gene: TRBV6-5
CDR3 DNA: TGTGCCAGCAGTTTCGACACCGGGAACACTGAAGCTTTCTTT
CDR3 protein: CASSFDTGNTEAFF

clone size: -
D gene: -
J gene: TRBJ2-3
V gene: TRBV5-1
CDR3 DNA: TGCGCCAGCAGCTTGGGTAAATTGGGGGGATTTAACACAGATACGCAGTATTTT
CDR3 protein: CASSLGKLGGFNTDTQYF

clone size: -
D gene: TRBD2
J gene: TRBJ2-1
V gene: TRBV18
CDR3 DNA: TGTGCCAGCTCACCACTTTTGAGCGGGAGGGAACCTACCTACAATGAGCAGTTCTTC
CDR3 protein: CASSPLLSGREPTYNEQFF

clone size: once
D gene: -
J gene: TRBJ2-7
V gene: TRBV5-5
CDR3 DNA: TGTGCCAGCAGCTTAACAGGGGAGGACGAGCAGTACTTC
CDR3 protein: CASSLTGEDEQYF

clone size: once
D gene: -
J gene: TRBJ1-6
V gene: TRBV6-1
CDR3 DNA: TGTGCCAGCAGTGAACAAGGGGTGGGTTCACCCCTCCACTTT
CDR3 protein: CASSEQGVGSPLHF

clone size: -
D gene: TRBD1
J gene: TRBJ1-1
V gene: TRBV9
CDR3 DNA: TGTGCCAGCAGCGGGGCAAGGACAGGGTTGTTGAACACTGAAGCTTTCTTT
CDR3 protein: CASSGARTGLLNTEAFF

clone size: -
D gene: -
J gene: TRBJ2-5
V gene: TRBV3-1/TRBV3-2
CDR3 DNA: TGTGCCAGCAGCCAAGATGGAGGAGAGACCCAGTACTTC
CDR3 protein: CASSQDGGETQYF

clone size: -
D gene: TRBD2
J gene: TRBJ2-7
V gene: TRBV18
CDR3 DNA: TGTGCCAGCTCACCGGGAATTCCCGCTAGCGGATTCTACGAGCAGTACTTC
CDR3 protein: CASSPGIPASGFYEQYF

clone size: -
D gene: -
J gene: TRBJ1-2
V gene: TRBV7-3
CDR3 DNA: TGTGCCAGCAGCTTGCAGGGGTCGGGCTATGGCTACACCTTC
CDR3 protein: CASSLQGSGYGYTF

clone size: -
D gene: -
J gene: TRBJ1-2
V gene: TRBV24-1
CDR3 DNA: TGTGCCACCAGTGATGCAGGGGTTGGCTACACCTTC
CDR3 protein: CATSDAGVGYTF

clone size: -
D gene: TRBD1
J gene: TRBJ1-3
V gene: TRBV27
CDR3 DNA: TGTGCCAGCAGACGGGACAGGGATGGAAACACCATATATTTT
CDR3 protein: CASRRDRDGNTIYF

clone size: -
D gene: TRBD1
J gene: TRBJ2-5
V gene: TRBV29-1
CDR3 DNA: TGCAGCGTTCTACAGGGGTGGGAGACCCAGTACTTC
CDR3 protein: CSVLQGWETQYF

clone size: few
D gene: -
J gene: TRBJ1-1
V gene: TRBV5-1
CDR3 DNA: TGCGCCAGCAGCTTAAAGTGGGACTCAGGGAGGAGTGAAGCTTTCTTT
CDR3 protein: CASSLKWDSGRSEAFF

clone size: -
D gene: TRBD2
J gene: TRBJ2-1
V gene: TRBV5-6
CDR3 DNA: TGTGCCAGCAGCTTAGGACTAGACTACAATGAGCAGTTCTTC
CDR3 protein: CASSLGLDYNEQFF

clone size: -
D gene: -
J gene: TRBJ1-5
V gene: TRBV7-2
CDR3 DNA: TGTGCCAGCAGCTTAGAACCCGGGAATCAGCCCCAGCATTTT
CDR3 protein: CASSLEPGNQPQHF

clone size: -
D gene: TRBD2
J gene: TRBJ2-1
V gene: TRBV27
CDR3 DNA: TGTGCCAGCAGTTGGGAGGGAAACAATGAGCAGTTCTTC
CDR3 protein: CASSWEGNNEQFF

clone size: -
D gene: -
J gene: TRBJ1-3
V gene: TRBV5-6
CDR3 DNA: TGTGCCAGCAGCCCGGGAAGGGGGTATAGAAACACCATATATTTT
CDR3 protein: CASSPGRGYRNTIYF

clone size: -
D gene: -
J gene: TRBJ2-7
V gene: TRBV30
CDR3 DNA: TGTGCCTGGGGGGGTGGAGGGGGCTTACACGAGCAGTACTTC
CDR3 protein: CAWGGGGGLHEQYF

clone size: -
D gene: -
J gene: TRBJ1-4
V gene: TRBV18
CDR3 DNA: TGTGCCAGCTCACCCGGTCCATCGGGAGCTAATGAAAAACTGTTTTTT
CDR3 protein: CASSPGPSGANEKLFF

clone size: -
D gene: TRBD1
J gene: TRBJ1-1
V gene: TRBV30
CDR3 DNA: TGTGCCTGGAGTGTGAACAGGGGGTACGCGGACACTGAAGCTTTCTTT
CDR3 protein: CAWSVNRGYADTEAFF

clone size: -
D gene: -
J gene: TRBJ2-6
V gene: TRBV5-1
CDR3 DNA: TGCGCCAGCAGCTCCTTTGACAGTTCTGGGGCCAACGTCCTGACTTTC
CDR3 protein: CASSSFDSSGANVLTF

clone size: -
D gene: -
J gene: TRBJ1-1
V gene: TRBV6-1
CDR3 DNA: TGTGCCAGCAGTGACCCTGGACAAGCAGGCACTGAAGCTTTCTTT
CDR3 protein: CASSDPGQAGTEAFF

clone size: -
D gene: -
J gene: TRBJ1-1
V gene: TRBV19
CDR3 DNA: TGTGCCAGTAGTCCAGGCCTGAACACTGAAGCTTTCTTT
CDR3 protein: CASSPGLNTEAFF

clone size: -
D gene: TRBD2
J gene: TRBJ2-5
V gene: TRBV5-1
CDR3 DNA: TGCGCCAGCAGCTCCGGACTAGCGGGAGAGACCCAGTACTTC
CDR3 protein: CASSSGLAGETQYF

clone size: -
D gene: -
J gene: TRBJ2-3
V gene: TRBV6-2/TRBV6-3
CDR3 DNA: TGTGCCAGCAGTTACCTCCCGGGAGATGGCGCAGATACGCAGTATTTT
CDR3 protein: CASSYLPGDGADTQYF

clone size: few
D gene: -
J gene: TRBJ2-7
V gene: TRBV7-2
CDR3 DNA: TGTGCCAGCAGCTTAGGTGAGGTGTACGAGCAGTACTTC
CDR3 protein: CASSLGEVYEQYF

clone size: -
D gene: -
J gene: TRBJ2-5
V gene: TRBV3-1/TRBV3-2
CDR3 DNA: TGTGCCAGCAGCCCACAGGGAGAGACCCAGTACTTC
CDR3 protein: CASSPQGETQYF

clone size: -
D gene: -
J gene: TRBJ2-7
V gene: TRBV19
CDR3 DNA: TGTGCCAGTAGTAGTCAGGGCAGCTCCTACGAGCAGTACTTC
CDR3 protein: CASSSQGSSYEQYF

clone size: -
D gene: TRBD1
J gene: TRBJ2-3
V gene: TRBV6-1
CDR3 DNA: TGTGCCAGCAGTGCCAGGGGGACGGGGTTCACAGATACGCAGTATTTT
CDR3 protein: CASSARGTGFTDTQYF

clone size: few
D gene: -
J gene: TRBJ1-5
V gene: TRBV12-5
CDR3 DNA: TGTGCTAGTGGTTTGGGACAGTATAGCAATCAGCCCCAGCATTTT
CDR3 protein: CASGLGQYSNQPQHF